The clone carrying this TCR beta chain was observed once. The data were obtained in a study of blood T cell repertoires in COVID-19. On the study more broadly: Sample material is recorded as cDNA or gDNA derived from T cells, B-cell-depleted T cells, or PBMCs.

Unmatched junction bases numbered 6, after V lost 5 bases and J lost 2 bases. Germline V lookup: CDR1 SGHVS, CDR2 FQNEAQ. The CDR3 length is 14 residues. Cohort placement rested on clinical history that participants reported themselves. Generated by immunoSEQ multiplex PCR, the TCRdb table keeps only in-frame clones and is missing some. The repertoire holds roughly 350,000 clones, with more than 85% as singletons. The V and J genes are TRBV7-8 and TRBJ2-7, with 7 bases matching TRBD2. The source of this sequence is a woman aged 25 to 39 who had recovered from COVID-19. The sample taken for sequencing was PBMCs or T cells enriched from blood (not recorded which). The CDR3 DNA follows: TGTGCCAGCAGCCCGTGGGACTACCCCTACGAGCAGTACTTC. This encodes CASSPWDYPYEQYF.